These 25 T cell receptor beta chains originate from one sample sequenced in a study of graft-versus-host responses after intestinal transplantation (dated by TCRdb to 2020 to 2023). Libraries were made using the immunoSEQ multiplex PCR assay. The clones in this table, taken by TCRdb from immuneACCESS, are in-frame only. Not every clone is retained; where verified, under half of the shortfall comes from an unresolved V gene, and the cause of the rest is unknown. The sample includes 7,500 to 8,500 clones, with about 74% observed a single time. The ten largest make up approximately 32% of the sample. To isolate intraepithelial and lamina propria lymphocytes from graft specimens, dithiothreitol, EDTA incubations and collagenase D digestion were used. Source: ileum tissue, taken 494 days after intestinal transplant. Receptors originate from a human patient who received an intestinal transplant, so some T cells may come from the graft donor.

In nucleotides, the CDR3 is TGTGCCAGCAGCTTGGATGCCCTGGGCTCCTACAATGAGCAGTTCTTC. Translation: CASSLDALGSYNEQFF. The chain links TRBV5-6 to TRBJ2-1; D gene uncertain. The germline gives CDR1 SGHDT, CDR2 YYEEEE. Deletions cut 0 bases from V and 0 bases from J, with 10 bases between. The CDR3 totals 16 residues.

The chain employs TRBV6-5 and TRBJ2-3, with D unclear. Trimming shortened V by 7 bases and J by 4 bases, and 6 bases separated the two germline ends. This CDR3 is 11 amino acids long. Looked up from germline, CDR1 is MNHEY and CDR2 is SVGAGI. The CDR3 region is CASIRADTQYF. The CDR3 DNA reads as TGTGCCAGCATCCGAGCAGATACGCAGTATTTT.

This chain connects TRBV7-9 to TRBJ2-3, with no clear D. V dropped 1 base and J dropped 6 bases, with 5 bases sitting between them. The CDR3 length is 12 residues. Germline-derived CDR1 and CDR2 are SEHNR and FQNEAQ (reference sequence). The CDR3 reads CASSLEADTQYF. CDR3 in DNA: TGTGCCAGCAGCTTAGAAGCGGATACGCAGTATTTT.

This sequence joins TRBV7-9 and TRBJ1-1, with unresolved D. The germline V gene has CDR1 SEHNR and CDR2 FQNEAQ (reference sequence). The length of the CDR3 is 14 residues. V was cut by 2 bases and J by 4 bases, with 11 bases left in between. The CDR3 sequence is CASSLRPAGTEAFF. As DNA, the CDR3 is TGTGCCAGCAGCTTAAGGCCCGCGGGCACTGAAGCTTTCTTT. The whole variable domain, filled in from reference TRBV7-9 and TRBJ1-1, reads DTGVSQNPRHKITKRGQNVTFRCDPISEHNRLYWYRQTLGQGPEFLTYFQNEAQLEKSRLLSDRFSAERPKGSFSTLEIQRTEQGDSAMYLCASSLRPAGTEAFFGQGTRLTVV.

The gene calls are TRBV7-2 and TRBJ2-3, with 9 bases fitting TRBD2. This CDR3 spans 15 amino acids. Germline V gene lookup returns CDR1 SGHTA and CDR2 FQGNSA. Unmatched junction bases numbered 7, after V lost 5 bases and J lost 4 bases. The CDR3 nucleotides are TGTGCCAGCAGCCGAGCGGGGGGCAGGGCAGATACGCAGTATTTT. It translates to CASSRAGGRADTQYF.

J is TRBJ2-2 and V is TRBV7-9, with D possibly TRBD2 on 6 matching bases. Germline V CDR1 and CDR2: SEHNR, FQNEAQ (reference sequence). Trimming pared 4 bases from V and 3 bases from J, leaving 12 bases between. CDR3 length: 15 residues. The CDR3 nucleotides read TGTGCCAGCAGCTCCCGGGACTTCGACACCGGGGAGCTGTTTTTT. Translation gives CASSSRDFDTGELFF.

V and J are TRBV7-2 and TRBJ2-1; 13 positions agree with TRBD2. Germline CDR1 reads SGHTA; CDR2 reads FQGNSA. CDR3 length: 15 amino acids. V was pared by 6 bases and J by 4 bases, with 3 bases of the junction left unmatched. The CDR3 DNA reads TGTGCCAGCAGACTGACTAGCGGGGGGTACAATGAGCAGTTCTTC. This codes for CASRLTSGGYNEQFF.

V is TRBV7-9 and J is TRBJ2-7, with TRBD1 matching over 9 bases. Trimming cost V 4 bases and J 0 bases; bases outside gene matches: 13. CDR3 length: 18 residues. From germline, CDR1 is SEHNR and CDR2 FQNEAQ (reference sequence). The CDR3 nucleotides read TGTGCCAGCAGCTCTACCCGATCAGACAGGGGGGGCTCCTACGAGCAGTACTTC. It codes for CASSSTRSDRGGSYEQYF.

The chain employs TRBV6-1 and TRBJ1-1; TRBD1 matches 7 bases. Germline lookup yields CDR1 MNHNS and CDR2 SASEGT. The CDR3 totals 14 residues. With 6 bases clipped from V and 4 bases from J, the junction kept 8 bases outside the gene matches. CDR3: CASSQTQGITEAFF. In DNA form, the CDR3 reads TGTGCCAGCAGCCAAACACAGGGGATCACTGAAGCTTTCTTT.

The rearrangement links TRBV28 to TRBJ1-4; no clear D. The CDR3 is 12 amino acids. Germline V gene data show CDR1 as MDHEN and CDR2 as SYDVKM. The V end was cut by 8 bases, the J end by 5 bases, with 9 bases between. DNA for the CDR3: TGTGCCAGCGGGATCCTAAATGAAAAACTGTTTTTT. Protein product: CASGILNEKLFF.

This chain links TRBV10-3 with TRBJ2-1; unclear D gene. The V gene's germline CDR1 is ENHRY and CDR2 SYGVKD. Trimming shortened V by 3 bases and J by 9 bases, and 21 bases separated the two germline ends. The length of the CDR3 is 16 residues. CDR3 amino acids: CAISDRVASADTEQFF. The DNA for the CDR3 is TGTGCCATCAGTGATCGTGTGGCTTCGGCTGATACTGAGCAGTTCTTC.

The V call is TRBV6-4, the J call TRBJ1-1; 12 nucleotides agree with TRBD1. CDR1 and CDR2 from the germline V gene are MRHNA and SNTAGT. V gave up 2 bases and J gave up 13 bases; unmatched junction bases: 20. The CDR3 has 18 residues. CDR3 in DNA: TGTGCCAGCAGTGACCCGACCCGGGACAGGGGGCCCGCGGGTAACGGTTTCTTT. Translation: CASSDPTRDRGPAGNGFF.

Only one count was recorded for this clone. CDR3: CASSLGGQLDGYTF. The CDR3 DNA reads as TGTGCCAGCTCACTAGGGGGGCAGCTCGATGGCTACACCTTC. The chain couples TRBV18 to TRBJ1-2; perhaps TRBD1 as D (6 bases). This CDR3 contains 14 residues. CDR1 KGHSH and CDR2 LQKENI come from the germline V gene. Trimming removed 4 bases from V and 6 bases from J, with 15 bases in between.

CDR3 sequence reads: CATRYSGYSNQPQHF. CDR3 DNA sequence: TGTGCCACCAGATACAGCGGATATAGCAATCAGCCCCAGCATTTT. V usage is TRBV15 and J usage is TRBJ1-5, with D hard to call. CDR1 LNHNV and CDR2 YYDKDF come from the germline V gene (reference sequence). The V end lost 6 bases, the J end lost 0 bases, and 12 bases lay between the germline ends. CDR3 size: 15 residues.

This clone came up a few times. The CDR3 spells CASSSQETQYF. CDR3 DNA: TGTGCCAGCAGCTCGCAAGAGACCCAGTACTTC. J is TRBJ2-5 and V is TRBV7-9, with D unresolved. This CDR3 is 11 amino acids long. V lost 4 bases and J 2 bases, leaving 2 bases between the germline ends. Germline lookup yields CDR1 SEHNR and CDR2 FQNEAQ (reference sequence).

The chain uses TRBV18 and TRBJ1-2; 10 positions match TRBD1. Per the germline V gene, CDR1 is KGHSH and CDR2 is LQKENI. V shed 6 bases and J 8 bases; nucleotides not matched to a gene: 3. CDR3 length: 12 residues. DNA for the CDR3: TGTGCCAGCTCTCAGGACAGGGGGGGCTACACCTTC. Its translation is CASSQDRGGYTF.

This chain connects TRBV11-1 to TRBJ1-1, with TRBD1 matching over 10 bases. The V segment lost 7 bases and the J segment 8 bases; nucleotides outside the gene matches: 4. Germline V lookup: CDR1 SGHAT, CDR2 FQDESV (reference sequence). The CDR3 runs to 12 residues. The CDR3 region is CASNRDRGEAFF. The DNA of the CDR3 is TGTGCCAGCAACCGGGACAGGGGAGAAGCTTTCTTT.

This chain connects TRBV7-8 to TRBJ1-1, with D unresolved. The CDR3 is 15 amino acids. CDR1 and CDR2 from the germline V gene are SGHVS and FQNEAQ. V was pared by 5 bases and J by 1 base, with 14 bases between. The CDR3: CASSPRPWGNTEAFF. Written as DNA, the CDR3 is TGTGCCAGCAGCCCGCGGCCATGGGGGAACACTGAAGCTTTCTTT. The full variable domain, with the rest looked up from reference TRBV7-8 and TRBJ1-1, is GAGVSQSPRYKVAKRGQDVALRCDPISGHVSLFWYQQALGQGPEFLTYFQNEAQLDKSGLPSDRFFAERPEGSVSTLKIQRTQQEDSAVYLCASSPRPWGNTEAFFGQGTRLTVV.

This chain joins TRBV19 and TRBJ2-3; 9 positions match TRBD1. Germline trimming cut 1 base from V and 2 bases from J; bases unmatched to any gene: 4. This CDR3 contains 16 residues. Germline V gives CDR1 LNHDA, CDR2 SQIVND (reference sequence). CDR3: CASSIGDRVTTDTQYF. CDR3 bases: TGTGCCAGTAGTATAGGGGACAGGGTAACCACAGATACGCAGTATTTT.

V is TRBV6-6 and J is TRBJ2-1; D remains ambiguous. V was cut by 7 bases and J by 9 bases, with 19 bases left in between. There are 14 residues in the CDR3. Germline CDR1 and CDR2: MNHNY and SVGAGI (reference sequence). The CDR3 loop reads CASTISAPWGEQFF. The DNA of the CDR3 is TGTGCCAGCACCATTTCCGCCCCCTGGGGTGAGCAGTTCTTC.

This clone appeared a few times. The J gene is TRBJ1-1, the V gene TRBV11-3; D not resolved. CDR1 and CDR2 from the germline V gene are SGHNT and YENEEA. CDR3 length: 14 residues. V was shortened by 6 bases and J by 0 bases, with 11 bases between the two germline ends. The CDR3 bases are TGTGCCAGCAGTCACAGCTACATGAACACTGAAGCTTTCTTT. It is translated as CASSHSYMNTEAFF.

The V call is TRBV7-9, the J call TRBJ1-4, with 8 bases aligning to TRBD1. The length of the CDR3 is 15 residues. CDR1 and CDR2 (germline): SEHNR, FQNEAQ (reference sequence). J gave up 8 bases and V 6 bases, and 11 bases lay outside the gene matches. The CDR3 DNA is TGTGCCAGCAGACCAAGGACAGGGAAAGGGGAAAAACTGTTTTTT. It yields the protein CASRPRTGKGEKLFF.

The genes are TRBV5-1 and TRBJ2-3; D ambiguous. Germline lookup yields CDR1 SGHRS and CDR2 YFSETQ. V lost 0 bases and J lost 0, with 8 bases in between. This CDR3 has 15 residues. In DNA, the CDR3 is TGCGCCAGCAGCTTGGCCGTCCCTAGCACAGATACGCAGTATTTT. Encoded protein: CASSLAVPSTDTQYF.

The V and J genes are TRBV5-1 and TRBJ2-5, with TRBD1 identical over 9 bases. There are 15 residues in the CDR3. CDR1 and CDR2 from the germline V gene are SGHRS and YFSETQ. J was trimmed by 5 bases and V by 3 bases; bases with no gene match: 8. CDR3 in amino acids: CASSSAGTGRETQYF. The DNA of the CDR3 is TGCGCCAGCAGCTCCGCCGGGACAGGGAGGGAGACCCAGTACTTC.

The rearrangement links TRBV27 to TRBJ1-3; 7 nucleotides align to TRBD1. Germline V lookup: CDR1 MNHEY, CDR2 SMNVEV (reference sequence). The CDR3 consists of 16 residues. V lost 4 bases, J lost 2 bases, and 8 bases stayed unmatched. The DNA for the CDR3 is TGTGCCAGCAGTTATCCCACAGGGGCCCCTGGAAACACCATATATTTT. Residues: CASSYPTGAPGNTIYF.